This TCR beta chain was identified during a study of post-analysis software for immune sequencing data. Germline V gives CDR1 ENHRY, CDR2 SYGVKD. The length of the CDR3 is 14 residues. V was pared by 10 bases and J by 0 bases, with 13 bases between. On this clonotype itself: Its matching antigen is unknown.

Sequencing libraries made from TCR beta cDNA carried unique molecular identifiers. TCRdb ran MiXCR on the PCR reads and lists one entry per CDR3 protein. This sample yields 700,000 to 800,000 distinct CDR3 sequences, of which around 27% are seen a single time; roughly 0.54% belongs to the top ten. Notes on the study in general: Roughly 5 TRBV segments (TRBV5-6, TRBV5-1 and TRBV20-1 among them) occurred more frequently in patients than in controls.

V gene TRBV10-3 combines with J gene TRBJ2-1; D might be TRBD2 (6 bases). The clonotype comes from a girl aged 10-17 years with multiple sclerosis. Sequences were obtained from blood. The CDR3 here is CASTDGSSYNEQFF. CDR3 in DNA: TGTGCCAGCACGGACGGGAGCTCCTACAATGAGCAGTTCTTC.